The clone carrying this T cell receptor (beta chain) came up a few times. No antigen is known for it. This entry comes from a study of T cells in Graves' hyperthyroidism and ophthalmopathy. Study-wide background: Blood was drawn when the patient was first diagnosed and still untreated. The study's findings and limits: Blood also showed most of the thyroid clonotypes that were expanded above 0.001.

Over 18 months, lack of ophthalmopathy progression marked Graves' hyperthyroidism as stable. Criteria for exclusion of patients were uncontrolled infection, other autoimmune disease, pregnancy or lactation. Amplified regions were TCR beta CDR3 sequences from RNA transcripts. Initially, a first-round RT-PCR of the TCR CDR3 employed the HTBI primer set. Via MiXCR, TCRdb re-called the multiplex PCR reads, giving one row per CDR3 protein. Of about 200,000 distinct CDR3 sequences in the sample, around 17% are singletons; the top ten hold roughly 49%. Germline loops: CDR1 SGDLS, CDR2 YYNGEE. The V and J ends lost 0 bases and 4 bases respectively, with 7 bases between them. The CDR3 runs 13 residues.

Sequencing input: blood. The chain couples TRBV9 to TRBJ2-5; D gene unclear. This clonotype originated in a woman between 50 and 59 years old with Graves' hyperthyroidism. CDR3 region: CASSVVVGETQYF. The CDR3 DNA is TGTGCCAGCAGCGTAGTTGTGGGAGAGACCCAGTACTTC.